This T cell receptor beta chain was documented in a study of shared clonotypes between healthy human individuals. Study details: Each donor had three CD4 naive, three CD4 memory, two CD8 naive and one CD8 memory plate.

The deep-level immunoSEQ assay was used. Replicate PCRs for sorted subsets used around 200 ng DNA; this equaled tens of thousands of T cell genomes. Per the authors' pipeline: Filtering differed because ImmunoSEQ produced junction-only sequences that carried no quality scores. Sequenced by immunoSEQ multiplex PCR; TCRdb stores in-frame clones only, minus some. From that table come the V and J calls and clone size; the DNA was used to work out D and trimming. The sample records some 2,500,000 clones, over 85% being singletons. This clone is a singleton in its sample. This clonotype was sampled from a man younger than 35 in good health. Some clones in this sample may be carry-over from other donors' samples. The sample comprised naive CD4+ T cells from PBMCs. Noted subset: CD45RA+ positively selected.

Here the CDR3 reads CASSLPKAGGLYNEQFF. In nucleotides, the CDR3 is TGCGCCAGCAGCTTACCCAAAGCGGGAGGGCTGTACAATGAGCAGTTCTTC. The V call is TRBV5-1, the J call TRBJ2-1; 10 nucleotides match TRBD2. Germline CDR1 and CDR2: SGHRS and YFSETQ. The CDR3 spans 17 residues. V lost 2 bases and J lost 4; bases outside the gene matches: 9.